The 18 T cell receptor beta chains presented below share a single source sample, sequenced in a study of T cell changes during pregnancy in multiple sclerosis. TCRdb keeps only in-frame clones here, not all; method: immunoSEQ multiplex PCR. The table has about 62,000 clones, roughly 87% seen once. The sample was peripheral blood, taken in the first trimester of pregnancy. The receptor set was obtained from a female donor with multiple sclerosis, enrolled in a pregnancy study.

This clone was observed a handful of times. Other DNA sequences within the sample encode an identical CDR3. The genes are TRBV30 and TRBJ1-1, with a weak D call TRBD1 (5 bases). The CDR3 sequence is 13 residues long. Germline assignment: CDR1 GTSNPN and CDR2 SVGIG (reference sequence). The V end was cut by 0 bases, the J end by 3 bases, with 8 bases between. As DNA, the CDR3 is TGTGCCTGGAGTGTTCAAGGGGACACTGAAGCTTTCTTT. Protein product: CAWSVQGDTEAFF.

The V call is TRBV25-1, the J call TRBJ2-2; TRBD2 aligns across 12 bases. The V segment lost 4 bases and the J segment 4 bases; nucleotides outside the gene matches: 4. The CDR3 totals 16 residues. Germline CDR1 is MGHDK and CDR2 is SYGVNS. DNA for the CDR3: TGTGCCAGCAGTGCTAGCGGGAGGGGCCGCACCGGGGAGCTGTTTTTT. Translated: CASSASGRGRTGELFF. Supplemented by reference TRBV25-1 and TRBJ2-2, the full variable domain reads EADIYQTPRYLVIGTGKKITLECSQTMGHDKMYWYQQDPGMELHLIHYSYGVNSTEKGDLSSESTVSRIRTEHFPLTLESARPSHTSQYLCASSASGRGRTGELFFGEGSRLTVL.

The V gene is TRBV2, the J gene TRBJ2-7, with D uncertain. The germline V gene has CDR1 SNHLY and CDR2 FYNNEI. This CDR3 is built from 12 residues. Trimming took 8 bases from V and 0 from J, leaving 8 bases between them. CDR3 sequence (DNA): TGTGCCAGCCTCGTGAGCTCCTACGAGCAGTACTTC. It yields the protein CASLVSSYEQYF. Looking up the rest from reference TRBV2 and TRBJ2-7 gives the full variable domain: EPEVTQTPSHQVTQMGQEVILRCVPISNHLYFYWYRQILGQKVEFLVSFYNNEISEKSEIFDDQFSVERPDGSNFTLKIRSTKLEDSAMYFCASLVSSYEQYFGPGTRLTVT.

This clone was seen a single time. The chain uses TRBV5-1 and TRBJ1-6; D is uncertain. Per germline, CDR1 SGHRS and CDR2 YFSETQ. Trimming took 0 bases from V and 0 from J, leaving 7 bases between them. CDR3 length: 16 amino acids. The CDR3 reads CASSLAGSSYNSPLHF. CDR3 DNA sequence: TGCGCCAGCAGCTTGGCAGGAAGCTCCTATAATTCACCCCTCCACTTT.

This clone has only a few counts. The chain couples TRBV6-5 to TRBJ2-7; a possible D gene is TRBD2 (6 bases). The V end lost 7 bases, the J end lost 3 bases, and 16 bases lay between the germline ends. Germline V gene data show CDR1 as MNHEY and CDR2 as SVGAGI. CDR3 length: 14 residues. The CDR3 region is CASTRKDGGYEQYF. The DNA of the CDR3 is TGTGCCAGCACCCGGAAAGACGGGGGCTACGAGCAGTACTTC.

This chain uses TRBV18 with TRBJ2-2; tentative D call: TRBD1 (6 bases). Trimming took 3 bases from V and 1 from J, leaving 9 bases between them. Germline V CDR1 and CDR2: KGHSH, LQKENI. The CDR3 has 15 amino acids. The CDR3 protein is CASSPDRRNTGELFF. The CDR3, as DNA: TGTGCCAGCTCACCCGACAGGCGGAACACCGGGGAGCTGTTTTTT.

The chain has TRBV19 and TRBJ1-1; 9 nucleotides align to TRBD1. Germline CDR1 reads LNHDA; CDR2 reads SQIVND (reference sequence). The CDR3 sequence is 13 residues long. The J segment lost 5 bases and the V segment lost 10 bases, leaving 8 bases of the junction unmatched. As DNA, the CDR3 is TGTGCCACCAGACAGGGGGGAGGAACTGAAGCTTTCTTT. It encodes CATRQGGGTEAFF.

This clone was seen only once. The chain carries TRBV27 and TRBJ1-2; TRBD1 matches 10 bases. This CDR3 is built from 13 residues. V lost 6 bases and J lost 3; bases outside the gene matches: 1. Germline V gene sequence: CDR1 MNHEY, CDR2 SMNVEV (reference sequence). CDR3 in DNA: TGTGCCAGCAGGGGGACAGGGGACTATGGCTACACCTTC. It is translated as CASRGTGDYGYTF.

This sequence joins TRBV27 and TRBJ2-3; possible D gene TRBD2, 6 bases. V lost 0 bases and J 0 bases, leaving 13 bases between the germline ends. The CDR3 spans 17 residues. The germline V gene has CDR1 MNHEY and CDR2 SMNVEV (reference sequence). The CDR3 is CASSLSGRSGSTDTQYF. CDR3 coding DNA: TGTGCCAGCAGTTTATCGGGTCGGAGCGGGAGCACAGATACGCAGTATTTT.

V usage is TRBV7-2 and J usage is TRBJ2-7; D remains ambiguous. V was shortened by 5 bases and J by 4 bases, with 12 bases between the two germline ends. The CDR3 length is 13 residues. Germline V gene lookup returns CDR1 SGHTA and CDR2 FQGNSA. Written as DNA, the CDR3 is TGTGCCAGCAGCCCCCCCGTTGTATACGAGCAGTACTTC. Its translation: CASSPPVVYEQYF.

This chain uses TRBV2 with TRBJ1-1, with D unresolved. V lost 3 bases and J lost 1, with 6 bases in between. Per germline, CDR1 SNHLY and CDR2 FYNNEI. The CDR3 extends over 13 amino acids. This chain's CDR3 is CASSDSGNTEAFF. DNA of the CDR3: TGTGCCAGCAGTGATTCGGGGAACACTGAAGCTTTCTTT. Supplemented by reference TRBV2 and TRBJ1-1, the full variable domain reads EPEVTQTPSHQVTQMGQEVILRCVPISNHLYFYWYRQILGQKVEFLVSFYNNEISEKSEIFDDQFSVERPDGSNFTLKIRSTKLEDSAMYFCASSDSGNTEAFFGQGTRLTVV.

The chain joins TRBV11-2 to TRBJ2-1; D perhaps matches TRBD2 (6 bases). The V gene's germline CDR1 is SGHAT and CDR2 FQNNGV. The CDR3 has 15 amino acids. V lost 5 bases and J 9 bases, leaving 20 bases between the germline ends. The CDR3 region has the DNA TGTGCCAGCAGCCAGACTAGGCCCGGATCAGGTGAGCAGTTCTTC. Translation gives CASSQTRPGSGEQFF.

The chain combines TRBV5-8 with TRBJ2-7; D possibly corresponds to TRBD1 (6 bases). The CDR3 runs 16 residues. V was shortened by 4 bases and J by 0 bases, with 17 bases between the two germline ends. Per the germline V gene, CDR1 is SGHTS and CDR2 is YDEGEE. The CDR3 DNA reads TGTGCCAGCAGCCAAGGAAGGGGGATTTACTCCTACGAGCAGTACTTC. Translated, it gives CASSQGRGIYSYEQYF.

The gene calls are TRBV5-4 and TRBJ2-3, with D tentatively TRBD1 (7 bases). The length of the CDR3 is 15 residues. Germline-derived CDR1 and CDR2 are SGHNT and YYREEE (reference sequence). V dropped 1 base and J dropped 4 bases, with 13 bases sitting between them. The DNA for the CDR3 is TGTGCCAGCAGCTTGTTGGAGGGGGCGTCAGATACGCAGTATTTT. Amino acids: CASSLLEGASDTQYF. The full variable domain, its missing parts supplied by reference TRBV5-4 and TRBJ2-3, is ETGVTQSPTHLIKTRGQQVTLRCSSQSGHNTVSWYQQALGQGPQFIFQYYREEENGRGNFPPRFSGLQFPNYSSELNVNALELDDSALYLCASSLLEGASDTQYFGPGTRLTVL.

This chain links TRBV9 with TRBJ1-5, with D perhaps matching TRBD1 (5 bases). This CDR3 comprises 13 residues. CDR1 is SGDLS, CDR2 YYNGEE, per germline. V shed 2 bases and J shed 9 bases, with 12 bases lying between them. This CDR3 is CASSVELGRPQHF. In nucleotides, the CDR3 is TGTGCCAGCAGCGTTGAACTGGGGCGGCCCCAGCATTTT. Full variable domain (outside the CDR3, taken from reference TRBV9 and TRBJ1-5): DSGVTQTPKHLITATGQRVTLRCSPRSGDLSVYWYQQSLDQGLQFLIQYYNGEERAKGNILERFSAQQFPDLHSELNLSSLELGDSALYFCASSVELGRPQHFGDGTRLSIL.

The chain recombines TRBV19 with TRBJ2-5, with 10 bases fitting TRBD1. CDR1 and CDR2 (germline): LNHDA, SQIVND (reference sequence). With V trimmed by 5 bases and J by 5 bases, 11 bases remained unmatched. This CDR3 comprises 16 residues. CDR3 DNA: TGTGCCAGTAGTTGGGGGTGGGACAGGGGTAGGGAGACCCAGTACTTC. This encodes CASSWGWDRGRETQYF.

This clone has just a few counts. The J gene is TRBJ2-7, the V gene TRBV7-9; TRBD1 might be the D (6 bases). V lost 10 bases and J 3 bases, leaving 19 bases between the germline ends. CDR1 is SEHNR and CDR2 is FQNEAQ in the germline V gene (reference sequence). CDR3 length: 14 amino acids. CDR3 protein: CAILYGTTSYEQYF. The CDR3 DNA sequence: TGTGCCATCCTTTACGGGACAACTAGCTACGAGCAGTACTTC.

The V gene is TRBV6-6, the J gene TRBJ1-4; TRBD1 agrees at 9 bases. Germline V lookup: CDR1 MNHNY, CDR2 SVGAGI (reference sequence). V dropped 8 bases and J dropped 7; count of bases not matched to a gene: 2. The CDR3 has 12 amino acids. Written as DNA, the CDR3 is TGTGCCAGCCGGGACAGGGTTGAAAAACTGTTTTTT. The encoded protein is CASRDRVEKLFF.